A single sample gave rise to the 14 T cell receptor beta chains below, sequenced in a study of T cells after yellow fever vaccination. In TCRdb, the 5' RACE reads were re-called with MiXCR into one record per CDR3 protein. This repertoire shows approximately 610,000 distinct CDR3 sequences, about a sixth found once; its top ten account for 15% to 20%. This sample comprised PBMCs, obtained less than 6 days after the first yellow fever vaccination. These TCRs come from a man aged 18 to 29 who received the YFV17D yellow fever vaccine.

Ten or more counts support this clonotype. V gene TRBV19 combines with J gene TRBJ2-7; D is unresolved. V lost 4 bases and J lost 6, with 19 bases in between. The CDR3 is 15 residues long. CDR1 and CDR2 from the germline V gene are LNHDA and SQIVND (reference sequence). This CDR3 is CASSRKAVGLLEQYF. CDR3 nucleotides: TGTGCCAGTAGTAGAAAGGCGGTCGGGCTCCTCGAGCAGTACTTC. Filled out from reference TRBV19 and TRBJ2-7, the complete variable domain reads DGGITQSPKYLFRKEGQNVTLSCEQNLNHDAMYWYRQDPGQGLRLIYYSQIVNDFQKGDIAEGYSVSREKKESFPLTVTSAQKNPTAFYLCASSRKAVGLLEQYFGPGTRLTVT.

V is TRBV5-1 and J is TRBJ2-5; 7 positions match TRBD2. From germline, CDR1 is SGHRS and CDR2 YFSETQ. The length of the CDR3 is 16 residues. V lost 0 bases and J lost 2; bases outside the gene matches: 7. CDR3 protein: CASSLAGGTSQETQYF. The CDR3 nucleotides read TGCGCCAGCAGCTTGGCCGGGGGGACCTCTCAAGAGACCCAGTACTTC. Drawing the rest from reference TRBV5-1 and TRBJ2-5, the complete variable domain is KAGVTQTPRYLIKTRGQQVTLSCSPISGHRSVSWYQQTPGQGLQFLFEYFSETQRNKGNFPGRFSGRQFSNSRSEMNVSTLELGDSALYLCASSLAGGTSQETQYFGPGTRLLVL.

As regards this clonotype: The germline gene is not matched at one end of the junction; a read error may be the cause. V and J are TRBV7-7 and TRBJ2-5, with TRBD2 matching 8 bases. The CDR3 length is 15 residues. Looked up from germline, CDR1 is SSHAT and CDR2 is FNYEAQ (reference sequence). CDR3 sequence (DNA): TGTGCTAGCAGCCGGGGGGGGACGTACCAAGAGACCCAGTACTTC. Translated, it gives CASSRGGTYQETQYF.

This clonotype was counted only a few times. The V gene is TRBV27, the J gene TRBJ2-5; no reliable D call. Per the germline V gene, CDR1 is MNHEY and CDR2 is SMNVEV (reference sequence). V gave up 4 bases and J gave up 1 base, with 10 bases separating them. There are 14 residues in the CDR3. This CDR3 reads CASSWAYSQETQYF. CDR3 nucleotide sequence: TGTGCCAGCAGTTGGGCCTACAGCCAAGAGACCCAGTACTTC.

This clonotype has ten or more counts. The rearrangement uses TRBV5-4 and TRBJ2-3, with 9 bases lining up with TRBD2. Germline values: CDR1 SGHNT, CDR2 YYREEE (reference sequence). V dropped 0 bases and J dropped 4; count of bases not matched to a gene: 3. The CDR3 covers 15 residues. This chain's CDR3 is CASSLGGGAADTQYF. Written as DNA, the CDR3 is TGTGCCAGCAGCTTGGGCGGGGGGGCCGCAGATACGCAGTATTTT.

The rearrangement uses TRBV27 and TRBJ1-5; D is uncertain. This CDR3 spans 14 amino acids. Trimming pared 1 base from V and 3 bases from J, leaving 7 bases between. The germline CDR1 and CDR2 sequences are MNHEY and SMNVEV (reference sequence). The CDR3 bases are TGTGCCAGCAGTTTATTCAAGAACAATCAGCCCCAGCATTTT. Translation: CASSLFKNNQPQHF.

The CDR3 DNA reads as TGTGCCAGCAAGAACAGTAACTATGGCTACACCTTC. It translates to CASKNSNYGYTF. The rearrangement links TRBV6-5 to TRBJ1-2, with D uncertain. This CDR3 is built from 12 residues. Between the trimmed V and J ends, which lost 7 bases and 1 base, there was a span of 7 bases. The germline CDR1 and CDR2 sequences are MNHEY and SVGAGI.

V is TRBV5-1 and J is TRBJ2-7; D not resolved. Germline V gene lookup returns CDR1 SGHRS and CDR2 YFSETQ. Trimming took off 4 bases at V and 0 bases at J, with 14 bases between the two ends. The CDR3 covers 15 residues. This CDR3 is CASSPTSAPSYEQYF. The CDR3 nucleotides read TGCGCCAGCAGCCCCACCTCGGCCCCCTCCTACGAGCAGTACTTC.

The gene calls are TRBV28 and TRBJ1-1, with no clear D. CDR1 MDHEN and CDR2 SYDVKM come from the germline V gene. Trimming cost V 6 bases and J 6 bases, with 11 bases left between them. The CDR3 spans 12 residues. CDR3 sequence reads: CASRPIRAEAFF. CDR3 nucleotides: TGTGCCAGCAGACCCATTCGGGCTGAAGCTTTCTTT. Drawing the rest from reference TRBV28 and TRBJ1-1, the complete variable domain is DVKVTQSSRYLVKRTGEKVFLECVQDMDHENMFWYRQDPGLGLRLIYFSYDVKMKEKGDIPEGYSVSREKKERFSLILESASTNQTSMYLCASRPIRAEAFFGQGTRLTVV.

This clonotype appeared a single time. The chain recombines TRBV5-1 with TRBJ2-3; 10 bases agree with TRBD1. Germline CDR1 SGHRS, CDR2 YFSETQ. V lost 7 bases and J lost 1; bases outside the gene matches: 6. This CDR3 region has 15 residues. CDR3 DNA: TGCGCCAGCGACTGGGGGACAGGGGGCACAGATACGCAGTATTTT. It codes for CASDWGTGGTDTQYF.

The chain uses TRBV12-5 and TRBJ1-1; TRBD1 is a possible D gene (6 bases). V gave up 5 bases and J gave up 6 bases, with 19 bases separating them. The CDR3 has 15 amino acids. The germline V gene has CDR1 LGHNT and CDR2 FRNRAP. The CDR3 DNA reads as TGTGCTAGTGGTCCTGGACAGTCCCTTCGGGCTGAAGCTTTCTTT. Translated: CASGPGQSLRAEAFF.

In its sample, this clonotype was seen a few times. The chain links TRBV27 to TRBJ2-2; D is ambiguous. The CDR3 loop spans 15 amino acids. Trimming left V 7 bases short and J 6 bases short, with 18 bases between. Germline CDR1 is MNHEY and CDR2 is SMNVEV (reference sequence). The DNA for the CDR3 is TGTGCCAGCATCCCTCTGACTTCGGGTCCCGGGGAGCTGTTTTTT. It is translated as CASIPLTSGPGELFF.

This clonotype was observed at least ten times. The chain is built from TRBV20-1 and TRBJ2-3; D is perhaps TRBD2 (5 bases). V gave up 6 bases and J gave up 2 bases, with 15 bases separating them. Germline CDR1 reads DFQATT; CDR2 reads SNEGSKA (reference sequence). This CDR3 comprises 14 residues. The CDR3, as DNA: TGCAGTGCCCAAGGAGGAATTTCCACAGATACGCAGTATTTT. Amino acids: CSAQGGISTDTQYF.

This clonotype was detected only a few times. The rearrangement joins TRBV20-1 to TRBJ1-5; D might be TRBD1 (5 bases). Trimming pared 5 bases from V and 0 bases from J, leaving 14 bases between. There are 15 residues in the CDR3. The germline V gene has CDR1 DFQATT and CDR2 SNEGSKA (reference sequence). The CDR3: CSAPTDPYSNQPQHF. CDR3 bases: TGCAGTGCTCCGACAGACCCTTATAGCAATCAGCCCCAGCATTTT.